This T cell receptor (beta chain) was identified in a study of identical twins. Study-wide results and limits: Carriage of fewer insertions was seen in abundant cord blood beta clonotypes, whereas memory repertoires showed none.

A universal primer site was created by template switching, with the cDNA bearing unique molecular identifiers. TCRdb itself ran the 5' RACE reads through MiXCR, one entry per CDR3 protein. The repertoire holds 450,000 to 650,000 distinct CDR3 sequences, with around 9.6% as singletons. Many counts were recorded for this clonotype. Its cognate antigen is unknown. V dropped 5 bases and J dropped 5 bases, with 22 bases sitting between them. Germline loops: CDR1 SGHAT, CDR2 FQNNGV. This CDR3 comprises 16 residues. A further study also used this sample, focusing on yellow fever vaccine responses in identical twins.

The sequencing input was PBMCs. The rearrangement joins TRBV11-2 to TRBJ2-7; D unclear. This sequence was found in a woman aged 18-35 years in good health. The CDR3 DNA is TGTGCCAGCAGCCCCCCTTTGGCCGCACTTCGGGACGAGCAGTACTTC. Protein sequence: CASSPPLAALRDEQYF.